This TCR beta chain originates from a study of long-term antiretroviral therapy in people with HIV. Findings of the study overall: Clones expanded before ART dominated the repertoire at all time points. The blood, collected between the mid-2000s and the late 2010s, was possibly taken under older ART regimens.

A minimum of one pre-ART and two post-ART PBMC samples existed for each donor. It was in the United States that all participants with HIV were treated. The junction had 8 bases not matched to a gene; V was cut back by 1 base and J by 2 bases. The germline V gene has CDR1 SGHTA and CDR2 FQGTGA. The CDR3 sequence is 18 residues long. Notes on this clone: The target antigen is unknown.

It was version v3.0 of the immunoSEQ assay that was run at survey level. Using immunoSEQ multiplex PCR, the repertoire was profiled, and TCRdb retains in-frame clones only, with some absent. Here the sample spans 20,000 to 25,000 clones, 65% to 90% being singletons. The sequence was obtained from a man in his forties with HIV. Sequenced here: unsorted PBMCs, sampled 0.1 years before starting antiretroviral therapy. The chain recombines TRBV7-3 with TRBJ2-3; 11 positions match TRBD2. The CDR3 bases are TGTGCCAGCAGCTTAAGGGGGGGGACTAGCGGAAACACAGATACGCAGTATTTT. This sequence encodes CASSLRGGTSGNTDTQYF.